One sample yielded the 9 T cell receptor beta chains listed below, sequenced in a study of prognosis after radiotherapy for stage I lung cancer. Using two-round multiplex PCR, the authors amplified TCR beta CDR3 from genomic DNA. TRBV and TRBJ genes each had their own specific primers in first-round PCR. One entry per CDR3 protein results from TCRdb running MiXCR on the multiplex PCR reads. Counted here are 12,000 or so distinct CDR3 sequences, approximately 36% occurring once; the ten biggest clones make up around 50%. Source: PBMCs, taken before or after stereotactic body radiation therapy (not recorded which). The source of these receptors is a donor aged 50 or older with non-small cell lung cancer.

This clonotype is labeled as medium-sized. The rearrangement links TRBV27 to TRBJ2-1; 9 bases are shared with TRBD1. J was trimmed by 8 bases and V by 6 bases; bases with no gene match: 8. CDR1 and CDR2 (germline): MNHEY, SMNVEV (reference sequence). CDR3 length: 14 residues. CDR3 bases: TGTGCCAGCAGGTCCTGGACAGGGGCCTATGAGCAGTTCTTC. Translating gives CASRSWTGAYEQFF.

This clonotype was counted ten times or more. This chain uses TRBV28 with TRBJ1-1; 7 nucleotides align to TRBD1. Trimming at V came to 2 bases and at J to 4 bases, leaving 1 base not matched to a gene. CDR1 is MDHEN and CDR2 is SYDVKM in the germline V gene. The CDR3 extends over 13 amino acids. This chain's CDR3 is CASSLQGGTEAFF. CDR3 sequence (DNA): TGTGCCAGCAGTTTACAGGGGGGCACTGAAGCTTTCTTT.

This clonotype was detected only a few times. The chain has TRBV24-1 and TRBJ2-1, with TRBD2 identical over 12 bases. The V gene end was trimmed by 4 bases and the J gene end by 8 bases; junction bases not matched to a gene: 11. The CDR3 loop spans 17 amino acids. Germline CDR1 reads KGHDR; CDR2 reads SFDVKD. The CDR3 DNA reads as TGTGCCACCAGTGACCGAGGGACTAGCGGGTCAGTACATGAGCAGTTCTTC. It encodes CATSDRGTSGSVHEQFF.

The chain carries TRBV11-2 and TRBJ2-6; a weak D match, TRBD1 (6 bases). Germline V lookup: CDR1 SGHAT, CDR2 FQNNGV. Trimming pared 5 bases from V and 1 base from J, leaving 9 bases between. The CDR3 is 15 amino acids. CDR3 coding DNA: TGTGCCAGCAGCACCACAGGGTCTGGGGCCAACGTCCTGACTTTC. It codes for CASSTTGSGANVLTF.

The chain links TRBV19 to TRBJ1-5; D is perhaps TRBD1 (6 bases). V was cut by 4 bases and J by 3 bases, with 10 bases left in between. This CDR3 is built from 14 residues. Looked up from germline, CDR1 is LNHDA and CDR2 is SQIVND (reference sequence). The CDR3 nucleotides are TGTGCCAGTAGTAACAGGGTGATCAATCAGCCCCAGCATTTT. Translating gives CASSNRVINQPQHF.

This clonotype was seen ten or more times. The chain links TRBV10-3 to TRBJ2-3, with 9 bases matching TRBD1. Germline V gene data show CDR1 as ENHRY and CDR2 as SYGVKD. CDR3 length: 15 amino acids. The J segment lost 4 bases and the V segment lost 10 bases, leaving 12 bases of the junction unmatched. DNA of the CDR3: TGTGCCACCAAAGACCGGGACAGGGACGCAGATACGCAGTATTTT. This sequence encodes CATKDRDRDADTQYF.

This clonotype is deemed medium-sized (0.01 to 0.1%). The genes are TRBV27 and TRBJ1-6, with D possibly matching TRBD1 (6 bases). The CDR3 is made up of 14 amino acids. V gave up 5 bases and J gave up 10 bases, with 15 bases separating them. Germline V gene sequence: CDR1 MNHEY, CDR2 SMNVEV (reference sequence). This CDR3 reads CASSPWDNGSPLHF. The DNA of the CDR3 is TGTGCCAGCAGTCCATGGGACAATGGATCACCCCTCCACTTT.

Worth noting for this clonotype: A much more abundant neighbour one base away suggests this may be a read error. This chain connects TRBV2 to TRBJ2-2, with TRBD2 matching over 11 bases. This CDR3 comprises 15 residues. The germline V gene has CDR1 SNHLY and CDR2 FYNNEI. Here the CDR3 DNA reads TGTGTCAGCAGGAAGACTAGCGGGAATGGCGGGGAGCTGTTTTTT. Translation: CVSRKTSGNGGELFF.

This clonotype was counted ten times or more. V is TRBV18 and J is TRBJ2-2, with a tentative D call TRBD1 (6 bases). CDR1 KGHSH and CDR2 LQKENI come from the germline V gene. Trimming took off 3 bases at V and 8 bases at J, with 22 bases between the two ends. The length of the CDR3 is 17 residues. The CDR3 DNA sequence: TGTGCCAGCTCACCGCCCAAAGTTCAGGGGATCGGAGGGGAGCTGTTTTTT. Translating gives CASSPPKVQGIGGELFF.